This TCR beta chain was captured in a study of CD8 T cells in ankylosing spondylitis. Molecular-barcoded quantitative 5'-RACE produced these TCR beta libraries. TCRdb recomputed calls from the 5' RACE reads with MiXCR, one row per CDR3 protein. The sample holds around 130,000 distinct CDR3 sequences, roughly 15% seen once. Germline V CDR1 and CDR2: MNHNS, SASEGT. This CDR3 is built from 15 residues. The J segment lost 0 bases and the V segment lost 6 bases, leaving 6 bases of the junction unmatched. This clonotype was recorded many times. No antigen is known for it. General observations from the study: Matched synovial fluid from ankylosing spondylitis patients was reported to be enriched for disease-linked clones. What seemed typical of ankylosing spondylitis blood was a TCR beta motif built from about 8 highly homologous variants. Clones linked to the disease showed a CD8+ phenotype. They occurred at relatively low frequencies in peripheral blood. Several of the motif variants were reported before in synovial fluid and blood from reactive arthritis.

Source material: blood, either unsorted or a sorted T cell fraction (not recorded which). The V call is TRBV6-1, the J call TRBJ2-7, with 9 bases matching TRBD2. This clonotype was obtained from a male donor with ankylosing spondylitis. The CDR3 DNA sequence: TGTGCCAGCAGCCCGACTAGCGGTTACTCCTACGAGCAGTACTTC. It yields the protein CASSPTSGYSYEQYF.